The present T cell receptor beta chain was sequenced within a study of CD8+ T cells in alopecia areata. For the study at large: Treatment comprised oral tofacitinib, 5 to 10 mg twice daily, in treated patients.

Study-wide results and caveats: Relative to normal scalp, lesional scalp, especially alopecia totalis/universalis, showed higher clonality. Sequencing of scalp tissue also captures the resident alphabeta T cells of normal skin.

Comment on this clone: Its antigen is unknown.

cDNA prepared by RNA extraction and subsequent reverse transcription served as the template for sequencing. Data came from immunoSEQ multiplex PCR; TCRdb stores just in-frame clones and leaves some out. Of over 150,000 clones in the sample, around 60% were seen once. The origin of this receptor is a human donor with alopecia areata. The sequenced sample was CD4+ T cells sorted from blood, obtained at week 0.

CDR3 coding DNA: TGTGCCAGCAGCCAAGATATTACTATTAACCCTCCGGAGACCCAGTACTTC. It yields the protein CASSQDITINPPETQYF. The V call is TRBV4-2, the J call TRBJ2-5; no firm D call. Germline loops: CDR1 LGHNA, CDR2 YNFKEQ. This CDR3 comprises 17 residues. With 0 bases removed from V and 5 bases from J, the gap between germline ends came to 19 bases.